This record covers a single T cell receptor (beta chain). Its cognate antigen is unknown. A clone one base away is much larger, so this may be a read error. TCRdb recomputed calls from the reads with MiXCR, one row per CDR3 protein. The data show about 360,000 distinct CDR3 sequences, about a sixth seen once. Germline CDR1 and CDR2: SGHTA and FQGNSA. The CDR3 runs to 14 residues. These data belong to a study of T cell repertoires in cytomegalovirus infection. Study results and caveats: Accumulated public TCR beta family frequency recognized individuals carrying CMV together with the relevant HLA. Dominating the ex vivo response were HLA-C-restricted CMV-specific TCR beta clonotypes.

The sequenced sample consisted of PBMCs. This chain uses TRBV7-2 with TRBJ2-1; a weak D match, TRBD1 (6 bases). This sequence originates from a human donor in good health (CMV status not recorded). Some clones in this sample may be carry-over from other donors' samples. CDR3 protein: CASFPAGELGERFF. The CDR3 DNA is TGTGCCAGCTTCCCGGCAGGGGAGTTGGGTGAGCGGTTCTTC.